These 10 T cell receptor beta chains share one sample of origin, sequenced in a study of T cell responses to AZD1222 COVID-19 vaccine. The data were produced by immunoSEQ multiplex PCR, yet TCRdb's version contains in-frame clones alone and is incomplete. This table holds about 96,000 clones, roughly 90% found once. This specimen was peripheral blood, taken on day 0 of AZD1222 vaccination. Receptors originate from an adult in good health.

This chain connects TRBV6-5 to TRBJ2-7, with a weak D call TRBD1 (6 bases). This CDR3 is 14 amino acids long. CDR1 and CDR2 (germline): MNHEY, SVGAGI. The V and J ends lost 6 bases and 5 bases respectively, with 17 bases between them. The CDR3 is CASSRLAGANEQYF. The CDR3 DNA reads TGTGCCAGCAGCCGGCTGGCAGGGGCAAACGAGCAGTACTTC.

The chain is built from TRBV7-2 and TRBJ2-1; D is possibly TRBD2 (6 bases). This CDR3 spans 15 amino acids. Germline lookup yields CDR1 SGHTA and CDR2 FQGNSA. V was shortened by 5 bases and J by 8 bases, with 19 bases between the two germline ends. In DNA, the CDR3 is TGTGCCAGCAGCGACCTGGGCGGGGCCCACTATGAGCAGTTCTTC. Its protein is CASSDLGGAHYEQFF. Drawing the rest from reference TRBV7-2 and TRBJ2-1, the complete variable domain is GAGVSQSPSNKVTEKGKDVELRCDPISGHTALYWYRQSLGQGLEFLIYFQGNSAPDKSGLPSDRFSAERTGGSVSTLTIQRTQQEDSAVYLCASSDLGGAHYEQFFGPGTRLTVL.

The chain recombines TRBV9 with TRBJ1-3; D possibly corresponds to TRBD1 (6 bases). This CDR3 spans 17 amino acids. The V and J ends lost 4 bases and 0 bases respectively, with 17 bases between them. Germline CDR1 SGDLS, CDR2 YYNGEE. The CDR3 DNA follows: TGTGCCAGCAGCCCCCGCCCTGGACAGATCTCTGGAAACACCATATATTTT. Translating it yields CASSPRPGQISGNTIYF.

The chain links TRBV28 to TRBJ1-6, with a possible D match to TRBD1 (6 bases). V was pared by 7 bases and J by 10 bases, with 20 bases between. CDR3 length: 15 amino acids. Germline assignment: CDR1 MDHEN and CDR2 SYDVKM. CDR3 sequence: CASTSQGLGGSPLHF. The CDR3 DNA follows: TGTGCCAGCACTTCACAGGGCCTGGGAGGGTCACCCCTCCACTTT.

This chain connects TRBV19 to TRBJ2-3; D gene ambiguous. In germline, CDR1 is LNHDA, CDR2 SQIVND (reference sequence). The V and J ends lost 9 bases and 3 bases respectively, with 16 bases between them. This CDR3 has 14 amino acids. The CDR3 sequence: CARENRVVTDTQYF. CDR3 coding DNA: TGTGCCAGGGAGAACCGGGTAGTGACAGATACGCAGTATTTT. Together with reference TRBV19 and TRBJ2-3, the CDR3 gives the full variable domain: DGGITQSPKYLFRKEGQNVTLSCEQNLNHDAMYWYRQDPGQGLRLIYYSQIVNDFQKGDIAEGYSVSREKKESFPLTVTSAQKNPTAFYLCARENRVVTDTQYFGPGTRLTVL.

V usage is TRBV19 and J usage is TRBJ2-2, with TRBD2 matching 7 bases. CDR3 length: 16 amino acids. The germline CDR1 and CDR2 sequences are LNHDA and SQIVND (reference sequence). V shed 7 bases and J 4 bases; nucleotides not matched to a gene: 12. This CDR3 is CASTSRGGVFTGELFF. CDR3 DNA: TGTGCCAGTACAAGTCGGGGAGGGGTATTCACCGGGGAGCTGTTTTTT.

The V gene is TRBV5-3, the J gene TRBJ2-7, with unresolved D. TRBV5-3 belongs to the ORF category, with a function that is uncertain. Trimming left V 2 bases short and J 3 bases short, with 0 bases between. The CDR3 is made up of 10 amino acids. This CDR3 reads CARSFYEQYF. Here the CDR3 DNA reads TGTGCCAGAAGCTTCTACGAGCAGTACTTC.

This chain joins TRBV4-3 and TRBJ2-1; D perhaps matches TRBD1 (5 bases). V dropped 1 base and J dropped 8 bases, with 9 bases sitting between them. The CDR3 consists of 13 residues. Germline V gene lookup returns CDR1 LGHNA and CDR2 YSLEER. The CDR3 loop reads CASSQVRGYEQFF. The CDR3 DNA is TGCGCCAGCAGCCAAGTAAGGGGATATGAGCAGTTCTTC.

The chain joins TRBV7-6 to TRBJ2-5, with 9 nucleotides matching TRBD1. With V trimmed by 5 bases and J by 0 bases, 4 bases remained unmatched. Per germline, CDR1 SGHVS and CDR2 FNYEAQ. The CDR3 length is 15 residues. Here the CDR3 reads CASSRGQGHQETQYF. The CDR3 coding sequence is TGTGCCAGCAGCAGGGGACAGGGTCACCAAGAGACCCAGTACTTC.

The rearrangement links TRBV9 to TRBJ2-4; 8 positions agree with TRBD2. The CDR3 spans 18 residues. CDR1 and CDR2 from the germline V gene are SGDLS and YYNGEE. With 4 bases clipped from V and 3 bases from J, the junction kept 15 bases outside the gene matches. The CDR3 region has the DNA TGTGCCAGCAGCTCCGGGGGGGGACCCCCAACCGTCAAAAACATTCAGTACTTC. As protein: CASSSGGGPPTVKNIQYF.